The rows below give T cell receptor beta chains drawn from one sample of a study of blood T cell repertoires in COVID-19. Produced via immunoSEQ multiplex PCR; TCRdb's table is partial and in-frame only. The table includes about 160,000 clones, 80% detected once. Sequenced: PBMCs or T cells enriched from blood (not recorded which). The receptors shown here come from a woman aged 55-70 years who had recovered from COVID-19. CDR3s include the opening cysteine and the closing phenylalanine or tryptophan. A D gene is named only where the DNA matches it firmly. Some rows mark clone size as missing; the rest say once, few, many or name a class of expanded clone.

D: .; J: TRBJ1-2; size: once; V: TRBV19; CDR3: CASRDIGGATFRGYTF; DNA: TGTGCCAGTAGGGATATCGGGGGGGCGACCTTCCGTGGCTACACCTTC
D: .; J: TRBJ1-2; size: few; V: TRBV29-1; CDR3: CSVQVDYGYTF; DNA: TGCAGCGTCCAGGTGGATTATGGCTACACCTTC
D: TRBD1; J: TRBJ2-1; size: .; V: TRBV24-1; CDR3: CATSKGAIHLGNEQFF; DNA: TGTGCCACCAGTAAGGGGGCGATCCACCTCGGCAATGAGCAGTTCTTC
D: TRBD2; J: TRBJ2-7; size: .; V: TRBV27; CDR3: CASSLGLAGRYEQYF; DNA: TGTGCCAGCAGCCTTGGACTAGCGGGGAGGTACGAGCAGTACTTC
D: .; J: TRBJ1-6; size: .; V: TRBV15; CDR3: CATSRDFKERNSPLHF; DNA: TGTGCCACCAGCAGAGATTTCAAGGAGAGGAATTCACCCCTCCACTTT
D: TRBD1; J: TRBJ2-1; size: .; V: TRBV18; CDR3: CASSPPGQVYNEQFF; DNA: TGTGCCAGCTCACCACCGGGACAGGTGTACAATGAGCAGTTCTTC
D: TRBD2; J: TRBJ2-7; size: .; V: TRBV5-1; CDR3: CASSSIAGDAYEQYF; DNA: TGCGCCAGCAGCTCCATAGCGGGGGACGCCTACGAGCAGTACTTC
D: TRBD2; J: TRBJ2-1; size: .; V: TRBV11-2; CDR3: CASSLEVAGSKGEQFF; DNA: TGTGCCAGCAGCTTAGAGGTAGCGGGGTCCAAGGGTGAGCAGTTCTTC
D: .; J: TRBJ1-5; size: .; V: TRBV19; CDR3: CASKRTEINQPQHF; DNA: TGTGCCAGTAAGAGGACAGAGATTAATCAGCCCCAGCATTTT
D: TRBD1; J: TRBJ1-4; size: .; V: TRBV25-1; CDR3: CASSDLPTGVGEKLFF; DNA: TGTGCCAGCAGTGACCTCCCGACAGGGGTTGGGGAAAAACTGTTTTTT
D: .; J: TRBJ1-4; size: .; V: TRBV15; CDR3: CATSSHRVNEKLFF; DNA: TGTGCCACCAGCTCGCACAGGGTTAATGAAAAACTGTTTTTT
D: .; J: TRBJ1-5; size: .; V: TRBV5-1; CDR3: CASPSQPQHF; DNA: TGCGCCAGCCCTAGCCAGCCCCAGCATTTT
D: TRBD1; J: TRBJ2-3; size: .; V: TRBV19; CDR3: CASSVTRTGGITDTQYF; DNA: TGTGCCAGTAGTGTAACCCGGACAGGGGGTATAACAGATACGCAGTATTTT
D: TRBD2; J: TRBJ2-7; size: once; V: TRBV15; CDR3: CATSRDSLAGAEQYF; DNA: TGTGCCACCAGCAGAGATAGTTTAGCGGGGGCCGAGCAGTACTTC
D: TRBD1; J: TRBJ1-2; size: .; V: TRBV7-2; CDR3: CASSYDRGQEGYTF; DNA: TGTGCCAGCAGCTATGACAGGGGGCAGGAGGGCTACACCTTC
D: .; J: TRBJ1-2; size: many; V: TRBV7-3; CDR3: CASSLAGRANYGYTF; DNA: TGTGCCAGCAGCTTAGCCGGCAGGGCCAACTATGGCTACACCTTC
D: .; J: TRBJ1-5; size: .; V: TRBV27; CDR3: CAKRQWGHQPQHF; DNA: TGTGCCAAACGACAGTGGGGCCATCAGCCCCAGCATTTT
D: .; J: TRBJ1-2; size: once; V: TRBV30; CDR3: CAWSLTANYGYTF; DNA: TGTGCCTGGAGCCTAACAGCTAACTATGGCTACACCTTC
D: TRBD1; J: TRBJ1-1; size: .; V: TRBV5-5; CDR3: CASSLGVGTGGQTEAFF; DNA: TGTGCCAGCAGCTTGGGGGTCGGGACAGGGGGCCAAACTGAAGCTTTCTTT
D: .; J: TRBJ1-2; size: .; V: TRBV5-4; CDR3: CASSNNRVRNYGYTF; DNA: TGTGCCAGCAGCAACAACAGGGTCCGGAACTATGGCTACACCTTC
D: TRBD2; J: TRBJ2-7; size: few; V: TRBV19; CDR3: CASSIASGDYEQYF; DNA: TGTGCCAGTAGTATAGCTAGCGGGGACTACGAGCAGTACTTC
D: .; J: TRBJ1-1; size: few; V: TRBV19; CDR3: CAGRATGSTEAFF; DNA: TGTGCCGGCAGGGCTACAGGGAGCACTGAAGCTTTCTTT
D: .; J: TRBJ2-3; size: .; V: TRBV24-1; CDR3: CATSAAGGGPDTQYF; DNA: TGTGCCACCAGTGCCGCTGGAGGGGGCCCAGATACGCAGTATTTT
D: .; J: TRBJ1-6; size: .; V: TRBV5-6; CDR3: CASSLQALGGSPLHF; DNA: TGTGCCAGCAGCTTACAAGCCCTAGGAGGTTCACCCCTCCACTTT
D: TRBD2; J: TRBJ2-2; size: .; V: TRBV6-2/TRBV6-3; CDR3: CASNPPGGFIGELFF; DNA: TGTGCCAGCAACCCGCCGGGGGGGTTCATCGGGGAGCTGTTTTTT
D: TRBD2; J: TRBJ2-2; size: .; V: TRBV7-8; CDR3: CASSLRSVGLAGTGELFF; DNA: TGTGCCAGCAGCTTAAGGTCGGTCGGACTAGCGGGCACCGGGGAGCTGTTTTTT
D: .; J: TRBJ1-2; size: .; V: TRBV6-1; CDR3: CASSEVAGGNGYTF; DNA: TGTGCCAGCAGTGAAGTAGCGGGGGGCAATGGCTACACCTTC
D: TRBD1; J: TRBJ1-3; size: .; V: TRBV15; CDR3: CATSRVRGPVLSGNTIYF; DNA: TGTGCCACCAGCAGAGTCAGGGGGCCCGTCCTCTCTGGAAACACCATATATTTT
D: .; J: TRBJ1-1; size: few; V: TRBV6-5; CDR3: CASRSTGLGNTEAFF; DNA: TGTGCCAGCAGGTCCACAGGGCTGGGGAACACTGAAGCTTTCTTT
D: .; J: TRBJ2-1; size: .; V: TRBV5-1; CDR3: CASSQDLSYNEQFF; DNA: TGCGCCAGCAGCCAGGACTTATCCTACAATGAGCAGTTCTTC
D: .; J: TRBJ2-5; size: .; V: TRBV5-1; CDR3: CASSPTGNQETQYF; DNA: TGCGCCAGCAGTCCTACAGGGAACCAAGAGACCCAGTACTTC
D: TRBD2; J: TRBJ2-7; size: .; V: TRBV27; CDR3: CASSLSGAGLVHEQYF; DNA: TGTGCCAGCAGTTTATCGGGGGCGGGACTAGTCCACGAGCAGTACTTC
D: .; J: TRBJ1-3; size: .; V: TRBV19; CDR3: CASRSTSGSGNTIYF; DNA: TGTGCCAGTAGATCAACCAGTGGCTCTGGAAACACCATATATTTT
D: .; J: TRBJ2-4; size: .; V: TRBV15; CDR3: CATSRVGIAKNIQYF; DNA: TGTGCCACCAGCAGAGTCGGGATTGCCAAAAACATTCAGTACTTC
D: .; J: TRBJ1-1; size: .; V: TRBV9; CDR3: CASSVVSREGTEAFF; DNA: TGTGCCAGCAGCGTAGTTTCAAGGGAGGGCACTGAAGCTTTCTTT
D: TRBD1; J: TRBJ1-2; size: .; V: TRBV5-1; CDR3: CASSSTGGDYGYTF; DNA: TGCGCCAGCAGCTCCACAGGGGGTGACTATGGCTACACCTTC
D: TRBD2; J: TRBJ2-2; size: few; V: TRBV7-2; CDR3: CASSFWGGNTGELFF; DNA: TGTGCCAGCAGTTTCTGGGGGGGGAACACCGGGGAGCTGTTTTTT
D: .; J: TRBJ2-3; size: .; V: TRBV7-8; CDR3: CASSHGGDTQYF; DNA: TGTGCCAGCAGCCACGGGGGAGATACGCAGTATTTT
D: .; J: TRBJ2-7; size: .; V: TRBV6-5; CDR3: CASSYSSRSYEQYF; DNA: TGTGCCAGCAGTTACTCCTCCAGGTCCTACGAGCAGTACTTC
D: .; J: TRBJ1-4; size: .; V: TRBV2; CDR3: CASRREANEKLFF; DNA: TGTGCCAGCAGGCGAGAGGCTAATGAAAAACTGTTTTTT
D: TRBD2; J: TRBJ2-7; size: .; V: TRBV9; CDR3: CASSVEASGGYEQYF; DNA: TGTGCCAGCAGCGTAGAGGCTAGCGGGGGATACGAGCAGTACTTC
D: TRBD1; J: TRBJ1-5; size: .; V: TRBV19; CDR3: CATLSDREGHQPQHF; DNA: TGTGCCACCCTCTCGGACAGGGAGGGACATCAGCCCCAGCATTTT
D: TRBD1; J: TRBJ1-3; size: .; V: TRBV6-5; CDR3: CASRNVQGAGNTIYF; DNA: TGTGCCAGCCGCAATGTACAGGGGGCTGGAAACACCATATATTTT
D: .; J: TRBJ1-1; size: .; V: TRBV4-2; CDR3: CASSQVVGGMNTEAFF; DNA: TGTGCCAGCAGCCAAGTGGTTGGCGGTATGAACACTGAAGCTTTCTTT
D: TRBD2; J: TRBJ2-1; size: .; V: TRBV4-1; CDR3: CASSQDTSGGSDNEQFF; DNA: TGCGCCAGCAGCCAAGATACTAGCGGGGGGTCCGACAATGAGCAGTTCTTC
D: .; J: TRBJ2-7; size: .; V: TRBV10-3; CDR3: CAISQKAADYEQYF; DNA: TGTGCCATCAGTCAAAAGGCGGCTGACTACGAGCAGTACTTC
D: .; J: TRBJ2-3; size: .; V: TRBV18; CDR3: CASSKGVDTQYF; DNA: TGTGCCAGCTCTAAGGGAGTCGATACGCAGTATTTT